The 10 T cell receptor beta chains below all came from one sample that was sequenced in a study of cytomegalovirus exposure and HLA in healthy donors. PCR used 60 Vbeta primers and 13 Jbeta primers. Profiling relied on immunoSEQ multiplex PCR, and the TCRdb table lists in-frame clones only, not all of them. The sample includes roughly 130,000 clones, approximately 70% of them seen just once. Sequences were obtained from PBMCs. All receptors derive from a man in his late teens or twenties in good health and CMV-seronegative.

The chain joins TRBV28 to TRBJ1-2; perhaps TRBD1 as D (6 bases). The V end lost 6 bases, the J end lost 5 bases, and 10 bases lay between the germline ends. This CDR3 contains 12 residues. Germline values: CDR1 MDHEN, CDR2 SYDVKM. The CDR3 nucleotides are TGTGCCAGCAGGCCAGGGGATTATGGCTACACCTTC. Its translation is CASRPGDYGYTF.

This chain links TRBV11-2 with TRBJ2-7; tentatively, D is TRBD2 (7 bases). This CDR3 contains 16 residues. Trimming left V 3 bases short and J 5 bases short, with 20 bases between. From germline, CDR1 is SGHAT and CDR2 FQNNGV. The CDR3 region has the DNA TGTGCCAGCAGCTTTGCTATTTCTCAGCGGGACAACGAGCAGTACTTC. Translated: CASSFAISQRDNEQYF.

The gene calls are TRBV30 and TRBJ2-2; tentative D call: TRBD1 (6 bases). This CDR3 region has 12 residues. CDR1 GTSNPN and CDR2 SVGIG come from the germline V gene (reference sequence). V lost 3 bases and J lost 5, with 7 bases in between. Written as DNA, the CDR3 is TGTGCCTGGAGGAGGGGGACCGGGGAGCTGTTTTTT. Protein sequence: CAWRRGTGELFF.

The rearrangement uses TRBV29-1 and TRBJ2-5; 11 bases fit TRBD2. The CDR3 covers 14 residues. The germline CDR1 and CDR2 sequences are SQVTM and ANQGSEA. The junction had 3 bases not matched to a gene; V was cut back by 2 bases and J by 4 bases. CDR3 sequence: CSVEIAGGSETQYF. CDR3 coding DNA: TGCAGCGTTGAAATAGCGGGAGGGTCAGAGACCCAGTACTTC.

In this sample, this clone turned up a few times. The V call is TRBV7-9, the J call TRBJ2-7, with 11 bases identical to TRBD2. V lost 5 bases, J lost 2 bases, and 8 bases stayed unmatched. CDR1 is SEHNR, CDR2 FQNEAQ, per germline (reference sequence). The CDR3 is made up of 16 amino acids. CDR3 sequence: CASSRTLAGVTYEQYF. Here the CDR3 DNA reads TGTGCCAGCAGCCGAACACTAGCGGGGGTCACCTACGAGCAGTACTTC.

This clone was seen only a few times. The chain couples TRBV29-1 to TRBJ2-3, with TRBD1 as a possible D gene (5 bases). V dropped 3 bases and J dropped 6 bases, with 13 bases sitting between them. Germline lookup yields CDR1 SQVTM and CDR2 ANQGSEA. CDR3 length: 13 amino acids. CDR3 protein: CSVDDKGLDTQYF. DNA for the CDR3: TGCAGCGTTGATGACAAGGGGCTGGATACGCAGTATTTT.

This clone occurred a few times. This chain connects TRBV11-2 to TRBJ2-5; 8 nucleotides agree with TRBD1. The V segment lost 5 bases and the J segment 3 bases; nucleotides outside the gene matches: 8. Per the germline V gene, CDR1 is SGHAT and CDR2 is FQNNGV. There are 15 residues in the CDR3. The CDR3 nucleotides read TGTGCCAGCAGCCGTCGACCAGGGGGCGAAGAGACCCAGTACTTC. As protein: CASSRRPGGEETQYF.

This clone was recorded a few times. V is TRBV7-2 and J is TRBJ1-1; D is undetermined. Germline loops: CDR1 SGHTA, CDR2 FQGNSA. The CDR3 extends over 11 amino acids. V was shortened by 2 bases and J by 4 bases, with 2 bases between the two germline ends. CDR3 sequence reads: CASSLLTEAFF. Written as DNA, the CDR3 is TGTGCCAGCAGCTTACTCACTGAAGCTTTCTTT.

The chain uses TRBV4-2 and TRBJ2-7; D gene unclear. This CDR3 comprises 13 residues. Germline CDR1 reads LGHNA; CDR2 reads YNFKEQ. V was clipped by 3 bases and J by 2 bases, with 8 bases between them. CDR3: CASSHGGTYEQYF. The CDR3 coding sequence is TGTGCCAGCAGCCACGGCGGAACCTACGAGCAGTACTTC.

V usage is TRBV30 and J usage is TRBJ1-6; maybe TRBD1 (5 bases). V was clipped by 3 bases and J by 8 bases, with 14 bases between them. Germline V gene sequence: CDR1 GTSNPN, CDR2 SVGIG (reference sequence). The CDR3 consists of 14 residues. The CDR3 region is CAWRPGLRDSPLHF. The CDR3 DNA reads as TGTGCCTGGAGACCGGGACTAAGAGATTCACCCCTCCACTTT.